Following are 20 T cell receptor beta chains from one sample sequenced in a study of beta chain features in type 1 diabetes (dated by TCRdb to 2017 to 2018). Libraries were built with the immunoSEQ multiplex PCR assay. The High Capacity cDNA Reverse Transcription Kit was used to reverse transcribe all of the isolated RNA, meaning that expressed TCRB transcripts were what got sequenced. TCRdb took over this immuneACCESS table, retaining in-frame rearrangements with V and J assigned. Such tables are incomplete; in checked studies, under half of the missing clones stem from an unresolved V gene, and the remainder is unexplained. Present in this sample are approximately 250,000 clones, around 9.6% of which were seen just once. Approximately 0.035% of the sample comes from the top ten. Sequencing was carried out using naive CD4+ T cells from blood. The cell subset or site label, as the study defines it: true naive CD4+ T cells. The receptors come from a woman aged 18-35 years in good health.

The rearrangement uses TRBV27 and TRBJ1-2; D possibly corresponds to TRBD1 (5 bases). Trimming took off 5 bases at V and 4 bases at J, with 8 bases between the two ends. The germline gives CDR1 MNHEY, CDR2 SMNVEV (reference sequence). CDR3 length equals 12 residues. This CDR3 reads CASSPGAYGYTF. In DNA form, the CDR3 reads TGTGCCAGCAGTCCTGGGGCCTATGGCTACACCTTC.

The rearrangement uses TRBV5-1 and TRBJ2-5, with 8 positions matching TRBD1. V gave up 4 bases and J gave up 1 base; unmatched junction bases: 3. Germline V gives CDR1 SGHRS, CDR2 YFSETQ. This CDR3 is built from 14 residues. The CDR3 protein is CASSGTGGQETQYF. The CDR3, as DNA: TGCGCCAGCAGCGGAACAGGGGGCCAAGAGACCCAGTACTTC.

In its sample, this clone was seen many times. The V and J genes are TRBV7-9 and TRBJ1-2; 8 bases are shared with TRBD1. Unmatched junction bases numbered 5, after V lost 4 bases and J lost 4 bases. Per the germline V gene, CDR1 is SEHNR and CDR2 is FQNEAQ (reference sequence). This CDR3 region has 14 residues. CDR3 in DNA: TGTGCCAGCAGCTCCGGACAGGGACGCTATGGCTACACCTTC. Protein: CASSSGQGRYGYTF.

This clone appeared a few times. This chain joins TRBV18 and TRBJ1-3; D is possibly TRBD1 (5 bases). Trimming cost V 3 bases and J 5 bases, with 11 bases left between them. The germline gives CDR1 KGHSH, CDR2 LQKENI. The CDR3 contains 14 residues. The CDR3 nucleotides are TGTGCCAGCTCACCGTCAGGGCGGAGAAACACCATATATTTT. Translated: CASSPSGRRNTIYF.

A few counts support this clone. The chain carries TRBV18 and TRBJ1-1; D may be TRBD1 (6 bases). In germline, CDR1 is KGHSH, CDR2 LQKENI. This CDR3 region has 16 residues. The V and J ends lost 4 bases and 0 bases respectively, with 15 bases between them. The CDR3, as DNA: TGTGCCAGCTCACTAAAAACGGACAGATTGAACACTGAAGCTTTCTTT. It specifies CASSLKTDRLNTEAFF.

This clone was detected only a few times. This chain joins TRBV5-6 and TRBJ2-7, with 10 bases identical to TRBD1. This CDR3 has 14 residues. The ends lost 0 bases at V and 7 bases at J; junction bases unmatched: 4. In germline, CDR1 is SGHDT, CDR2 YYEEEE. The CDR3 reads CASSLAGQGSEQYF. In DNA, the CDR3 is TGTGCCAGCAGCTTGGCGGGACAGGGGAGTGAGCAGTACTTC.

This clone came up a few times. The J gene is TRBJ2-2, the V gene TRBV5-6; 7 bases agree with TRBD1. This CDR3 region has 16 residues. Germline V CDR1 and CDR2: SGHDT, YYEEEE. V was clipped by 4 bases and J by 0 bases; unmatched bases: 6. CDR3 sequence: CASSHLDRANTGELFF. The CDR3 nucleotides are TGTGCCAGCAGCCATTTAGACAGGGCGAACACCGGGGAGCTGTTTTTT.

The J gene is TRBJ2-7, the V gene TRBV6-5; 11 positions match TRBD2. Germline V gene lookup returns CDR1 MNHEY and CDR2 SVGAGI. The V segment lost 7 bases and the J segment 4 bases; nucleotides outside the gene matches: 6. The length of the CDR3 is 14 residues. The CDR3 is CASKVTSGRYEQYF. CDR3 sequence (DNA): TGTGCCAGCAAGGTAACTAGCGGGAGATACGAGCAGTACTTC.

There are a few counts of this clone. The rearrangement joins TRBV7-9 to TRBJ2-7, with D maybe TRBD1 (5 bases). This CDR3 spans 15 amino acids. The germline CDR1 and CDR2 sequences are SEHNR and FQNEAQ (reference sequence). V dropped 5 bases and J dropped 3 bases, with 17 bases sitting between them. The CDR3 loop is CASSQYTGHSYEQYF. Written as DNA, the CDR3 is TGTGCCAGCAGCCAATATACCGGACACAGCTACGAGCAGTACTTC.

The V gene is TRBV5-4, the J gene TRBJ2-1; D perhaps matches TRBD1 (7 bases). V shed 0 bases and J shed 9 bases, with 16 bases lying between them. This CDR3 contains 15 residues. Germline lookup yields CDR1 SGHNT and CDR2 YYREEE (reference sequence). The DNA of the CDR3 is TGTGCCAGCAGCTTGGCCGGTGACAGGGACTCTGAGCAGTTCTTC. Protein product: CASSLAGDRDSEQFF.

This clone was recorded a few times. The chain uses TRBV5-4 and TRBJ2-5; 7 bases map to TRBD1. The J call may not be correct, given that the DNA end is closer to TRBJ2-7. The CDR3 consists of 16 residues. Germline lookup yields CDR1 SGHNT and CDR2 YYREEE (reference sequence). The DNA of the CDR3 is TGTGCCAGCAGCTTGGTTAACACAGGGGCTTCCTACGAGCAGTACTTC. This translates into CASSLVNTGASYEQYF.

The rearrangement uses TRBV7-9 and TRBJ2-3, with D maybe TRBD2 (6 bases). Trimming removed 1 base from V and 2 bases from J, with 10 bases in between. The CDR3 runs to 15 residues. From germline, CDR1 is SEHNR and CDR2 FQNEAQ (reference sequence). The CDR3 bases are TGTGCCAGCAGCTTAGTGCGGGGACCCACAGATACGCAGTATTTT. As protein: CASSLVRGPTDTQYF. The full variable domain, its missing parts supplied by reference TRBV7-9 and TRBJ2-3, is DTGVSQNPRHKITKRGQNVTFRCDPISEHNRLYWYRQTLGQGPEFLTYFQNEAQLEKSRLLSDRFSAERPKGSFSTLEIQRTEQGDSAMYLCASSLVRGPTDTQYFGPGTRLTVL.

The chain has TRBV7-6 and TRBJ2-3; 12 nucleotides agree with TRBD2. Germline V gives CDR1 SGHVS, CDR2 FNYEAQ. The CDR3 length is 16 residues. Trimming cost V 5 bases and J 2 bases; bases outside gene matches: 5. The CDR3 region has the DNA TGTGCCAGCAGCCTACTAGCGGGAGGATACACAGATACGCAGTATTTT. Protein product: CASSLLAGGYTDTQYF.

This clone was recorded a few times. V is TRBV6-1 and J is TRBJ2-2; D might be TRBD2 (6 bases). The CDR3 is made up of 14 amino acids. Trimming removed 4 bases from V and 6 bases from J, with 12 bases in between. Germline CDR1 is MNHNS and CDR2 is SASEGT. As DNA, the CDR3 is TGTGCCAGCAGTGGACTCGGAGGGGCCGGGGAGCTGTTTTTT. This codes for CASSGLGGAGELFF.

This clone was observed a few times. CDR3 region: CASSEGGGPTEAFF. CDR3 in DNA: TGTGCCAGCAGTGAAGGCGGGGGCCCCACTGAAGCTTTCTTT. The chain uses TRBV2 and TRBJ1-1; D might be TRBD1 (6 bases). The CDR3 consists of 14 residues. In germline, CDR1 is SNHLY, CDR2 FYNNEI. Trimming left V 1 base short and J 4 bases short, with 10 bases between. Together with reference TRBV2 and TRBJ1-1, the CDR3 gives the full variable domain: EPEVTQTPSHQVTQMGQEVILRCVPISNHLYFYWYRQILGQKVEFLVSFYNNEISEKSEIFDDQFSVERPDGSNFTLKIRSTKLEDSAMYFCASSEGGGPTEAFFGQGTRLTVV.

This clone was observed a handful of times. The chain is built from TRBV7-3 and TRBJ2-5, with TRBD2 identical over 8 bases. CDR1 SGHTA and CDR2 FQGTGA come from the germline V gene. V shed 5 bases and J 5 bases; nucleotides not matched to a gene: 10. The CDR3 runs to 15 residues. This chain's CDR3 is CASSPGRGFTETQYF. The CDR3 bases are TGTGCCAGCAGCCCCGGGAGGGGCTTCACGGAGACCCAGTACTTC.

The rearrangement joins TRBV5-1 to TRBJ2-3; 11 nucleotides agree with TRBD1. The CDR3 is 17 residues long. The germline CDR1 and CDR2 sequences are SGHRS and YFSETQ. V shed 2 bases, J shed 3 bases, and the junction held 8 bases outside the gene matches. CDR3 sequence: CASSLVSGTGGTDTQYF. CDR3 nucleotides: TGCGCCAGCAGCTTAGTGTCCGGGACAGGGGGGACAGATACGCAGTATTTT.

The table lists this clone with a few counts. This chain joins TRBV9 and TRBJ1-1; D uncertain. The CDR3 is made up of 15 amino acids. With 2 bases removed from V and 4 bases from J, the gap between germline ends came to 15 bases. CDR1 and CDR2 from the germline V gene are SGDLS and YYNGEE. The CDR3 DNA reads as TGTGCCAGCAGCGTGAGAGGCACGGTCTCCACTGAAGCTTTCTTT. Translation gives CASSVRGTVSTEAFF.

The chain is built from TRBV11-2 and TRBJ1-2; D possibly corresponds to TRBD1 (5 bases). Germline CDR1 reads SGHAT; CDR2 reads FQNNGV. The CDR3 covers 12 residues. The V gene lost 3 bases and the J gene lost 5 bases, with 7 bases spanning the gap. CDR3 nucleotide sequence: TGTGCCAGCAGCTTGGAGGGGTATGGCTACACCTTC. Translating gives CASSLEGYGYTF.

The table lists this clone with a few counts. The V call is TRBV6-1, the J call TRBJ2-7; TRBD2 is a possible D gene (6 bases). Germline V gene sequence: CDR1 MNHNS, CDR2 SASEGT. This CDR3 has 16 amino acids. The ends were cut back, 2 bases at V and 0 bases at J, with 14 bases in the middle. The CDR3 region is CASSEPREISSYEQYF. As DNA, the CDR3 is TGTGCCAGCAGTGAACCACGGGAGATTAGCTCCTACGAGCAGTACTTC.